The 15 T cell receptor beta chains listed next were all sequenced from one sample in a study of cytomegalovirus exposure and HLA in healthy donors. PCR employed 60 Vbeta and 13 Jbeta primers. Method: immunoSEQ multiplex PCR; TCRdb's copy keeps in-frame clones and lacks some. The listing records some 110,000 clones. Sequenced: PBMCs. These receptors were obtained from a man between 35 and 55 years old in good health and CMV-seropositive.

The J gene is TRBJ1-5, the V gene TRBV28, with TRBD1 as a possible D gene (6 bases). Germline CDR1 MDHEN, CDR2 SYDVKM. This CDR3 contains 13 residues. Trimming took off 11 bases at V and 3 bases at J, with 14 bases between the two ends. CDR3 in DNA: TGTGCCGAAACGACAGGTCACAATCAGCCCCAGCATTTT. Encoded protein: CAETTGHNQPQHF.

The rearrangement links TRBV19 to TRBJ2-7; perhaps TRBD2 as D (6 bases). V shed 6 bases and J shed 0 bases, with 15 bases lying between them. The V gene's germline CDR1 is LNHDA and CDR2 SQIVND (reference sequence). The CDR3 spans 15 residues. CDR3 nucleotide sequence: TGTGCCAGTAGCATGAGCGGGCCTTTCTCCTACGAGCAGTACTTC. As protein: CASSMSGPFSYEQYF.

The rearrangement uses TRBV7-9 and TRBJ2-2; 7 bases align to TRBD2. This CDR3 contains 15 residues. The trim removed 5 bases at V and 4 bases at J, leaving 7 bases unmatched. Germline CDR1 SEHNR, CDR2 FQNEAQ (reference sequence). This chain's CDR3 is CASSPRRESTGELFF. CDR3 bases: TGTGCCAGCAGCCCCAGGCGGGAGAGCACCGGGGAGCTGTTTTTT.

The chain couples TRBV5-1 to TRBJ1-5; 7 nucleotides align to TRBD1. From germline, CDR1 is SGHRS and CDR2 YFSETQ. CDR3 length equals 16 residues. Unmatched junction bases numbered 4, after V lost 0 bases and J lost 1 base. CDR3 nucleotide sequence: TGCGCCAGCAGCTTGGAGCCGGGACAGAGCAATCAGCCCCAGCATTTT. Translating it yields CASSLEPGQSNQPQHF.

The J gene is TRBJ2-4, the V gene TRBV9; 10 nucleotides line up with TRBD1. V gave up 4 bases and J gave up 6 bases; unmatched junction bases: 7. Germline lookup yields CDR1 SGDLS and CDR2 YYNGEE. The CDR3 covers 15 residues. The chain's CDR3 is CASSSVGDRGNIQYF. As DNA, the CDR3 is TGTGCCAGCAGCTCCGTGGGGGACAGGGGAAACATTCAGTACTTC.

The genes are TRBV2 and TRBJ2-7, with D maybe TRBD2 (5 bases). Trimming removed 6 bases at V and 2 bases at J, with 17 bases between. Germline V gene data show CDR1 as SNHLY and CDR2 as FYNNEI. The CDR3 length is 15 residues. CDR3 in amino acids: CASSVYLEGTYEQYF. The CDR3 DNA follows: TGTGCCAGCAGCGTTTATTTAGAGGGAACCTACGAGCAGTACTTC.

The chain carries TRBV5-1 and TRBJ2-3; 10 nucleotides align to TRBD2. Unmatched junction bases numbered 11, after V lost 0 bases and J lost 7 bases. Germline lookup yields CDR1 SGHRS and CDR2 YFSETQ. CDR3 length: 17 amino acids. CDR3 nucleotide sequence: TGCGCCAGCAGCTTGGGGAAAGCGGGAGGGCTCTCTAATACGCAGTATTTT. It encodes CASSLGKAGGLSNTQYF.

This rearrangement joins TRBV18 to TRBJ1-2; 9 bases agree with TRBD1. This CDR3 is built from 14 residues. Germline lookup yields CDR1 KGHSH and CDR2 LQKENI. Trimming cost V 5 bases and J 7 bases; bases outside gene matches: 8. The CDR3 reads CASSSQTGGVGYTF. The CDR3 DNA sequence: TGTGCCAGCTCAAGCCAAACAGGGGGCGTTGGCTACACCTTC.

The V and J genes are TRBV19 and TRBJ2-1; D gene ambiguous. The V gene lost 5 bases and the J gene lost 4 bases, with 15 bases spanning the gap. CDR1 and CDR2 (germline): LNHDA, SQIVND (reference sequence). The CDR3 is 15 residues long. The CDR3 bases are TGTGCCAGTAGTCTCCCCGGAGCTCCATACAATGAGCAGTTCTTC. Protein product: CASSLPGAPYNEQFF.

This CDR3 is CASSATGTGGAGISYEQYF. DNA of the CDR3: TGTGCCAGCTCAGCGACCGGGACAGGGGGCGCGGGGATCTCCTACGAGCAGTACTTC. The chain recombines TRBV18 with TRBJ2-7, with 12 bases matching TRBD1. Trimming cost V 5 bases and J 0 bases; bases outside gene matches: 14. Germline V gene data show CDR1 as KGHSH and CDR2 as LQKENI. The CDR3 is 19 residues long.

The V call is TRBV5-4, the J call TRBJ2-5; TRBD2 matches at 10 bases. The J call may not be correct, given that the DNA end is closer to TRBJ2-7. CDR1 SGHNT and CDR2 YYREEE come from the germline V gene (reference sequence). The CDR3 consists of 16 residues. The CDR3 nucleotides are TGTGCCAGCAGCTCTAGGTCGACTAGCGGGTCCTACGAGCAGTACTTC. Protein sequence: CASSSRSTSGSYEQYF.

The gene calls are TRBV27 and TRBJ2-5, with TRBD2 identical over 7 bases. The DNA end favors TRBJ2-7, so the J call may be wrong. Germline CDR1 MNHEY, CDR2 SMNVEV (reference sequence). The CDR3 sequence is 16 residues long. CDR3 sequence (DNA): TGTGCCAGCAGTTTAAATGTGGCGGGAGCATCCTACGAGCAGTACTTC. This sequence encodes CASSLNVAGASYEQYF.

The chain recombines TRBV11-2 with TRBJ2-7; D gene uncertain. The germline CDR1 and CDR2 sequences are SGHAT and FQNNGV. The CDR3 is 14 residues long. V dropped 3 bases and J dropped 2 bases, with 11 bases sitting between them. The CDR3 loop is CASSFTRGPYEQYF. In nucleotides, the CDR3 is TGTGCCAGCAGCTTTACACGCGGCCCCTACGAGCAGTACTTC.

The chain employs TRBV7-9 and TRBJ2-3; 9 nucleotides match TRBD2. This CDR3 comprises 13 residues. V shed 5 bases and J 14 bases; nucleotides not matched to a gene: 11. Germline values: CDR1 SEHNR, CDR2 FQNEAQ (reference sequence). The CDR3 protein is CASSLRTSETGYF. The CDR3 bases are TGTGCCAGCAGCCTCCGGACTAGCGAGACAGGGTATTTT.

Here the CDR3 reads CSVTTGGTGELFF. The CDR3 DNA follows: TGCAGCGTCACGACAGGGGGCACCGGGGAGCTGTTTTTT. The V and J genes are TRBV29-1 and TRBJ2-2; 9 bases fit TRBD1. The ends lost 6 bases at V and 4 bases at J; junction bases unmatched: 3. There are 13 residues in the CDR3. Germline V CDR1 and CDR2: SQVTM, ANQGSEA.